This is a list of T cell receptor beta chains from one sample in a study of human T cells and chemical hapten exposure. In TCRdb, the RACE reads were re-called with MiXCR into one record per CDR3 protein. The repertoire consists of more than 250,000 distinct CDR3 sequences, with approximately 8.4% occurring once and the leading ten covering less than 3%. The source was whole blood, collected in connection with sensitization to the hapten diphenylcyclopropenone (DPC). Receptors were obtained from a middle-aged woman with alopecia areata. Some clones in this sample may be carry-over from other donors' samples. The conserved cysteine and the conserved F or W are not part of the CDR3 here. For some rows the clone size is stated as once, few or many, or as a class when expanded; others skip it.

V: TRBV12-3/TRBV12-4; J: TRBJ1-3; size: many; CDR3: ASSSRTGVGNTIY
V: TRBV5-1; J: TRBJ2-5; size: many; CDR3: ASSGDRTYQETQY
V: TRBV3-1; J: TRBJ2-5; size: .; CDR3: ASSQLQETQY
V: TRBV7-2; J: TRBJ2-7; size: .; CDR3: ASRAGLALSYEQY
V: TRBV6-5; J: TRBJ2-7; size: few; CDR3: ASSPNRAPYEQY
V: TRBV2; J: TRBJ2-2; size: .; CDR3: ASSARTNTGELF
V: TRBV29-1; J: TRBJ2-3; size: few; CDR3: SVGAGTTFTDTQY
V: TRBV5-5; J: TRBJ2-1; size: .; CDR3: ASSWTSNPYNEQF
V: TRBV27; J: TRBJ2-3; size: .; CDR3: ASWYRAISSTDTQY
V: TRBV6-2/TRBV6-3; J: TRBJ2-1; size: many; CDR3: ASSITPDSIPNYNEQF
V: TRBV12-3/TRBV12-4; J: TRBJ2-3; size: .; CDR3: ASKPGTSTDTRY
V: TRBV6-1; J: TRBJ2-7; size: few; CDR3: ASSEAWRVSYEQY
V: TRBV7-2; J: TRBJ2-7; size: .; CDR3: ASSETSGRPYEQY
V: TRBV7-2; J: TRBJ2-7; size: .; CDR3: ASSGGGPYEQY
V: TRBV28; J: TRBJ2-6; size: few; CDR3: ASSLPSGAGANVLT
V: TRBV7-9; J: TRBJ2-7; size: few; CDR3: ASSSGLAGGIEQY
V: TRBV27; J: TRBJ1-1; size: .; CDR3: ASSDFKNTEAF
V: TRBV28; J: TRBJ1-6; size: .; CDR3: ASPDPLYNSPLH
V: TRBV7-8; J: TRBJ1-2; size: many; CDR3: ASSLAEAYGYT
V: TRBV11-2; J: TRBJ2-5; size: .; CDR3: ASSSSWSSGAGETQY
V: TRBV20-1; J: TRBJ1-5; size: .; CDR3: SASFGGRINQPQH
V: TRBV3-1; J: TRBJ2-7; size: once; CDR3: ASSQPHEGSYEQY
V: TRBV6-5; J: TRBJ2-7; size: many; CDR3: ASSYSGQGYHEQY
V: TRBV14; J: TRBJ2-1; size: .; CDR3: ASSQDTVLGEWNEQF
V: TRBV12-3/TRBV12-4; J: TRBJ1-4; size: few; CDR3: ASAGYHYEKLF
V: TRBV7-9; J: TRBJ2-2; size: .; CDR3: ASSLVSTATTGELF
V: TRBV24-1; J: TRBJ2-1; size: .; CDR3: ATSDFSPSSYNEQF
V: TRBV20-1; J: TRBJ2-1; size: .; CDR3: SATSGGAYNEQF
V: TRBV9; J: TRBJ2-7; size: many; CDR3: ASSVAVERGSYEQY
V: TRBV9; J: TRBJ2-2; size: .; CDR3: ASSVLGEETGELF
V: TRBV20-1; J: TRBJ2-1; size: .; CDR3: SAREKRLAGTDEQF
V: TRBV7-9; J: TRBJ1-1; size: .; CDR3: ASSLSPNEAF
V: TRBV2; J: TRBJ1-1; size: .; CDR3: ASSKDRGLSTEAF
V: TRBV4-1; J: TRBJ2-1; size: .; CDR3: ASSHHPGLAPYNEQF
V: TRBV7-6; J: TRBJ2-7; size: .; CDR3: ASSLSGMAYEQY
V: TRBV20-1; J: TRBJ1-1; size: .; CDR3: SAFHRNTEAF
V: TRBV7-2; J: TRBJ2-5; size: .; CDR3: ASSFAGPRGGTQY
V: TRBV7-9; J: TRBJ2-3; size: few; CDR3: ASSLFWQASADTQY
V: TRBV12-3/TRBV12-4; J: TRBJ1-2; size: many; CDR3: ASSLGQGYGYT
V: TRBV20-1; J: TRBJ1-5; size: .; CDR3: SATGQGTNQPQH
V: TRBV6-2/TRBV6-3; J: TRBJ2-5; size: .; CDR3: ASSYNIAGSQETQY
V: TRBV29-1; J: TRBJ2-1; size: many; CDR3: SVLPLGEQF
V: TRBV6-5; J: TRBJ2-7; size: many; CDR3: ASSYRTSGSEQY
V: TRBV6-6; J: TRBJ1-1; size: few; CDR3: ASRQGTGGRKGLIRTTEAF
V: TRBV3-1; J: TRBJ1-1; size: few; CDR3: ASSPTPRQDTEAF
V: TRBV20-1; J: TRBJ1-1; size: .; CDR3: SARDWSKGDTEAF